This T cell receptor beta chain was recorded in a study of blood T cell repertoires in COVID-19. Across the whole study: Collection of acute and convalescent COVID-19 samples took place in the United States, Italy and Spain. From T cells, B-cell-depleted T cells, or PBMCs came the material, which was cDNA or gDNA.

The CDR3 length is 16 residues. V shed 6 bases, J shed 0 bases, and the junction held 10 bases outside the gene matches. Germline V gives CDR1 MDHEN, CDR2 SYDVKM. Per the original data handling: Reference gene primers were amplified, and this amplification served to estimate nucleated cell counts. The table came from immunoSEQ multiplex PCR; TCRdb's copy has only in-frame clones and leaves some out. V, J and clone size reflect that table, while D and trimming were determined from the DNA. The profile shows fewer than 350,000 clones, about 93% of them singletons. This rearrangement joins TRBV28 to TRBJ1-2; 7 bases map to TRBD1. Specimen: peripheral blood. This clonotype was sampled from a woman aged 25 to 39 with COVID-19, enrolled during active disease. The DNA of the CDR3 is TGTGCCAGCAGCCTACAGGGGATGCGAGCTAACTATGGCTACACCTTC. It is translated as CASSLQGMRANYGYTF.